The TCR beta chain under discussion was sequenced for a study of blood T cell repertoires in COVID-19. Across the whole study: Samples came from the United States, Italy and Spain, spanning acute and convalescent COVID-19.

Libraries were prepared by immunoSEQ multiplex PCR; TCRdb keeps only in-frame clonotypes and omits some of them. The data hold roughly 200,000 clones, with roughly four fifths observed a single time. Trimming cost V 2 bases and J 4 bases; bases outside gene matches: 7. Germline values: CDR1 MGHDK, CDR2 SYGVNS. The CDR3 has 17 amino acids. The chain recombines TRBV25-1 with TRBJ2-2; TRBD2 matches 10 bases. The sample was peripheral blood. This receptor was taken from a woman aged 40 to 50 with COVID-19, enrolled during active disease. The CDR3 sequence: CASSEASGGAGTGELFF. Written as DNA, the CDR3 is TGTGCCAGCAGTGAAGCGAGCGGGGGGGCCGGCACCGGGGAGCTGTTTTTT.